This T cell receptor (beta chain) was sequenced for a study of blood T cell repertoires in COVID-19. Overall study context: COVID-19 samples, acute and convalescent, were from the United States, Italy and Spain. The analysed material was cDNA or gDNA that came from T cells, B-cell-depleted T cells, or PBMCs.

This clone was observed a single time. CDR1 and CDR2 from the germline V gene are SGHNT and YYREEE (reference sequence). The ends were cut back, 4 bases at V and 4 bases at J, with 15 bases in the middle. The CDR3 consists of 16 residues. How the authors handled the data: Nucleated cell counts were estimated from reference gene primer amplification. Sequencing was performed with immunoSEQ multiplex PCR; in TCRdb, only in-frame clones are kept and a portion is missing. D and trimming were read from the DNA, whereas the V and J calls and clone size are those reported in that table. Seen here are roughly 80,000 clones, roughly 85% observed once, and the top ten hold around 5%.

The specimen was peripheral blood. The chain couples TRBV5-4 to TRBJ2-6; TRBD1 might be the D (6 bases). The sequence was collected from a woman older than 75 with active or convalescent COVID-19. The CDR3 is CASSLLTGTGANVLTF. In DNA, the CDR3 is TGTGCCAGCAGCCTACTTACAGGGACCGGGGCCAACGTCCTGACTTTC.